This T cell receptor (beta chain) emerged from a study of high-grade serous ovarian cancer treatment subgroups (dated by TCRdb to about 2021). As for the study more broadly: Sequencing yielded a mean of approximately 13,000 reads and approximately 7,000 unique TCR beta rearrangements per sample. The study examined TCR beta repertoires in high-grade serous ovarian cancer patients who were grouped under a laparoscopic triage algorithm by complete gross resection or by neoadjuvant chemotherapy response. The cohort comprised 30 or so patients: about 10 with no residual disease after primary surgery (R0), about 10 excellent NACT responders, and about 10 poor NACT responders. Each patient contributed one primary tumor and two metastatic tumor samples, giving around 87 samples in total. The paper as a whole reports these results and caveats: TCR clonal relatedness correlated positively with neoantigen level and, by trend, with copy number variation and mutation load from whole-genome sequencing. Spatial information was not captured by bulk tumor TCR sequencing, so insight into HGSC tumor complexity and diversity was limited. Repertoire similarity ranging from roughly 0.095 to 0.85 was observed between tumors from the same patient, whereas almost no similarity was observed between different patients. TCR repertoire analyses were focused on CDR3, and CDR1 and CDR2 were not analyzed.

Collection of tumor samples took place before definitive surgery or chemotherapy. Genomic DNA was extracted by the MD Anderson Biospecimen Extraction Resource, and TCR sequencing was done by the MD Anderson Cancer Genomics Laboratory. The roughly 99 tumor samples underwent high-throughput TCR profiling with ImmunoSEQ. The paper's processing steps were these. The repertoire diversity metrics included richness (unique productive sequences), clonality, evenness and relatedness, and the Bhattacharyya coefficient was used to measure similarity between samples. In a sensitivity analysis, TCRs with fewer than two reads were excluded, and consistent conclusions were obtained. TCRdb obtained this table from immuneACCESS and retained in-frame rearrangements with V and J assigned. These tables miss some clones; where compared with another copy, unresolved V genes account for less than half of the shortfall, and the remainder is unexplained. V and J calls and clone size come straight from that table; D and trimming were deduced from the DNA. Recorded for this sample are more than 7,500 clones; about three fifths of them occurred a single time. Of the sample, about 6% falls within the top ten clones.

As to this clone: The antigen it binds to is not known. Base qualities are missing; no much larger clone stands one base away.

CDR1 and CDR2 were assigned from the germline V gene as SGHVS and FNYEAQ. V gives up 4 bases and J gives up 6 bases, and the segment between their germline ends measures 13 bases. The CDR3 measures 13 amino acids from cysteine to phenylalanine. Only the CDR3 region is kept as DNA, spanning 39 bases read in frame from base 1. The receptor was derived from a human donor with high-grade serous ovarian cancer. Input material: tumor tissue. The V gene is TRBV7-6 and the J gene is TRBJ2-7; tentative D gene TRBD2, with 5 bases matching. The nucleotide sequence reads TGTGCCAGCAGCTCTTACGAGGGAGCCGAGCAGTACTTC. Its protein is CASSSYEGAEQYF. With the rest looked up from the reference TRBV7-6 and TRBJ2-7 genes rather than sequenced, the full variable domain is GAGVSQSPRYKVTKRGQDVALRCDPISGHVSLYWYRQALGQGPEFLTYFNYEAQQDKSGLPNDRFSAERPEGSISTLTIQRTEQRDSAMYRCASSSYEGAEQYFGPGTRLTVT.